The clone carrying this TCR beta chain was seen once. No antigen is known for it. V was pared by 3 bases and J by 9 bases, with 8 bases of the junction left unmatched. CDR3 size: 14 residues. CDR1 is SGHRS and CDR2 is YFSETQ in the germline V gene. These data originate in a study of glioma-infiltrating T cells. Study-wide points: CDR3 overlap between tissue and blood was very small.

Using RNA template, CDR3s of TCR alpha and beta were amplified with iRepertoire arm-PCR. TCRdb used MiXCR to reprocess the multiplex PCR reads, holding one entry per CDR3 protein. The sample shows about 140,000 distinct CDR3 sequences, approximately 39% of them seen only once. The chain combines TRBV5-1 with TRBJ2-1; 8 bases map to TRBD2. The clonotype comes from a human donor with low-grade glioma or glioblastoma, undergoing nonglioma brain surgery, or in good health (not recorded which). What was sequenced was glioma tissue, nonneoplastic brain tissue, or PBMCs (not recorded which). The CDR3 nucleotides are TGCGCCAGCAGCTCCGGGACTAGGGCTATTGAGCAGTTCTTC. Encoded protein: CASSSGTRAIEQFF.